The 16 T cell receptor beta chains reported below all come from one sample, sequenced in a study of graft-versus-host responses after intestinal transplantation. These receptors' antigens are unknown. Profiled with immunoSEQ multiplex PCR; TCRdb holds only in-frame clones, not every one. The table has 130,000 to 150,000 clones, around 90% seen once. This material consisted of unstimulated CD4+ T cells sorted from spleen or lymph node cells, taken before intestinal transplant. The receptors were gathered from a human donor who received an intestinal transplant.

The V and J genes are TRBV7-3 and TRBJ1-1; a weak D match, TRBD1 (5 bases). The CDR3 runs 13 residues. Germline V gene lookup returns CDR1 SGHTA and CDR2 FQGTGA. V lost 1 base and J 3 bases, leaving 6 bases between the germline ends. The chain's CDR3 is CASSLKGDTEAFF. CDR3 nucleotides: TGTGCCAGCAGCTTAAAAGGGGACACTGAAGCTTTCTTT.

The chain couples TRBV5-1 to TRBJ2-1; 7 bases are a match to TRBD2. Germline CDR1 SGHRS, CDR2 YFSETQ. This CDR3 contains 14 residues. Trimming took 3 bases from V and 3 from J; bases not matched to a gene: 3. The CDR3 DNA reads as TGCGCCAGCAGCTCCGGACTAGTCTACAATGAGCAGTTCTTC. Residues: CASSSGLVYNEQFF.

The chain recombines TRBV25-1 with TRBJ2-1, with 11 bases that match TRBD2. The germline V gene has CDR1 MGHDK and CDR2 SYGVNS. Germline trimming cut 1 base from V and 9 bases from J; bases unmatched to any gene: 2. The CDR3 has 14 residues. CDR3 in amino acids: CASSESGTSGEQFF. The CDR3 region has the DNA TGTGCCAGCAGTGAATCAGGGACTAGCGGTGAGCAGTTCTTC.

The CDR3 loop reads CASSHPALGTRRNEQYF. CDR3 nucleotide sequence: TGCGCCAGCAGCCATCCCGCCCTCGGGACTAGAAGAAACGAGCAGTACTTC. V is TRBV4-1 and J is TRBJ2-7; 8 bases fit TRBD2. Per germline, CDR1 MGHRA and CDR2 YSYEKL. V shed 3 bases and J 5 bases; nucleotides not matched to a gene: 15. The CDR3 is 17 amino acids.

This clone showed up just once. The V call is TRBV23-1, the J call TRBJ2-3, with no clear D. TRBV23-1 is an open reading frame whose function is uncertain. V was shortened by 4 bases and J by 4 bases, with 3 bases between the two germline ends. CDR3 size: 11 residues. The CDR3 spells CASSLADTQYF. DNA for the CDR3: TGCGCCAGCAGTCTGGCAGATACGCAGTATTTT.

The CDR3 spells CASSQADSNYGYTF. The CDR3 coding sequence is TGCGCCAGCAGCCAAGCGGACAGTAACTATGGCTACACCTTC. The V call is TRBV4-1, the J call TRBJ1-2, with D perhaps matching TRBD1 (6 bases). The CDR3 is 14 amino acids. V was trimmed by 1 base and J by 1 base, leaving 7 bases between them. Germline lookup yields CDR1 MGHRA and CDR2 YSYEKL.

V is TRBV19 and J is TRBJ2-5; 9 bases fit TRBD1. Losses at the gene ends were 4 bases for V and 5 bases for J; bases not matched to a gene: 8. The CDR3 contains 15 residues. Germline V CDR1 and CDR2: LNHDA, SQIVND (reference sequence). The CDR3 bases are TGTGCCAGTAGTAAACTCGGGACAGGGTGGGAGACCCAGTACTTC. It specifies CASSKLGTGWETQYF.

For the CDR3, the DNA is TGTGCCAGCAGTCTAAGCGGGAGGGCCACCGGGGAGCTGTTTTTT. It encodes CASSLSGRATGELFF. The V call is TRBV5-4, the J call TRBJ2-2, with TRBD2 matching 10 bases. J lost 4 bases, V lost 5 bases, and 5 bases had no gene match. Germline V gives CDR1 SGHNT, CDR2 YYREEE (reference sequence). The CDR3 consists of 15 residues.

The chain is built from TRBV28 and TRBJ2-1; TRBD2 matches at 10 bases. With V trimmed by 5 bases and J by 4 bases, 14 bases remained unmatched. CDR1 and CDR2 from the germline V gene are MDHEN and SYDVKM. The CDR3 runs 18 residues. CDR3 nucleotides: TGTGCCAGCAGTCCGCGGATTAAGAGCGGGAGGGTTTACAATGAGCAGTTCTTC. Amino acid sequence: CASSPRIKSGRVYNEQFF.

This chain joins TRBV18 and TRBJ2-3; 10 bases agree with TRBD2. The CDR3 is made up of 16 amino acids. Germline CDR1 is KGHSH and CDR2 is LQKENI. The V and J ends lost 2 bases and 2 bases, in that order; junction bases with no gene match: 4. This CDR3 is CASSPTSGTYTDTQYF. CDR3 coding DNA: TGTGCCAGCTCACCAACTAGCGGGACATACACAGATACGCAGTATTTT.

The chain uses TRBV6-1 and TRBJ2-5, with a tentative D call TRBD1 (5 bases). Germline-derived CDR1 and CDR2 are MNHNS and SASEGT. V was clipped by 1 base and J by 5 bases, with 14 bases between them. This CDR3 contains 15 residues. CDR3 bases: TGTGCCAGCAGTGAAGGCAGGGTAGGGCGGGAGACCCAGTACTTC. Translated: CASSEGRVGRETQYF.

V and J are TRBV29-1 and TRBJ2-5, with 9 nucleotides matching TRBD2. Germline V gives CDR1 SQVTM, CDR2 ANQGSEA. This CDR3 comprises 15 residues. Germline trimming cut 7 bases from V and 0 bases from J; bases unmatched to any gene: 9. This CDR3 reads CSADPTSGNQETQYF. The DNA for the CDR3 is TGCAGCGCCGATCCGACTAGCGGAAACCAAGAGACCCAGTACTTC.

V gene TRBV4-1 combines with J gene TRBJ1-5; TRBD1 might be the D (5 bases). The CDR3 has 13 amino acids. Germline CDR1 and CDR2: MGHRA and YSYEKL. Trimming stripped 3 bases from V and 5 bases from J, with 8 bases between. The CDR3 DNA sequence: TGCGCCAGCAGCCAGGGCAGGGATCAGCCCCAGCATTTT. Translated: CASSQGRDQPQHF.

This clone is a singleton in its sample. This chain joins TRBV2 and TRBJ2-1; D remains unclear. The CDR3 is made up of 14 amino acids. With 5 bases removed from V and 0 bases from J, the gap between germline ends came to 8 bases. CDR1 and CDR2 from the germline V gene are SNHLY and FYNNEI. The chain's CDR3 is CASSKGSSYNEQFF. The CDR3, as DNA: TGTGCCAGCAGTAAGGGCAGCTCCTACAATGAGCAGTTCTTC.

This clone was counted between two and nine times. CDR3 residues: CASSTGQGKNYEQYF. In DNA form, the CDR3 reads TGTGCCAGTAGTACGGGACAGGGAAAGAACTACGAGCAGTACTTC. V is TRBV19 and J is TRBJ2-7; TRBD1 matches 9 bases. This CDR3 comprises 15 residues. The V gene end was trimmed by 4 bases and the J gene end by 3 bases; junction bases not matched to a gene: 7. The germline V gene encodes CDR1 LNHDA and CDR2 SQIVND (reference sequence).

This chain's CDR3 is CASSFGLAGHNEQFF. In DNA form, the CDR3 reads TGTGCCAGCAGCTTCGGACTAGCGGGACACAATGAGCAGTTCTTC. The rearrangement uses TRBV5-4 and TRBJ2-1; the match to TRBD2 covers 12 bases. The CDR3 is made up of 15 amino acids. V was pared by 2 bases and J by 5 bases, with 2 bases of the junction left unmatched. Germline V gives CDR1 SGHNT, CDR2 YYREEE (reference sequence).